The 32 T cell receptor beta chains given below trace back to one sample, sequenced in a study of cytomegalovirus exposure and HLA in healthy donors (dated by TCRdb to 2016 to 2017). The library was built by means of the immunoSEQ multiplex PCR assay. A mixture of 60 forward primers for TCR Vbeta segments and 13 reverse primers for TCR Jbeta segments was used in the multiplex PCR. What TCRdb holds here is the immuneACCESS table cut down to in-frame rearrangements. Part of the clones is not present; checked against another copy, under half of the missing clones reflect an unresolved V gene, and the others are unexplained. The sample table records tens of thousands of clones; roughly 69% of these occur just once. In total, the top ten clones hold under 7.5% of the sample. The material sequenced was PBMCs. The receptor set was obtained from a woman between 50 and 59 years old in good health and CMV-seropositive.

This clone has a single count. The gene calls are TRBV9 and TRBJ2-3; TRBD2 aligns across 7 bases. The CDR3 extends over 13 amino acids. Germline loops: CDR1 SGDLS, CDR2 YYNGEE. V shed 3 bases and J 14 bases; nucleotides not matched to a gene: 12. CDR3 protein: CASSASGLVSLYF. In DNA, the CDR3 is TGTGCCAGCAGCGCGTCCGGACTAGTCAGTTTGTATTTT.

This rearrangement joins TRBV2 to TRBJ2-2; D may be TRBD2 (6 bases). The CDR3 is 15 amino acids. Germline CDR1 reads SNHLY; CDR2 reads FYNNEI. Trimming cost V 6 bases and J 5 bases, with 16 bases left between them. The CDR3 region has the DNA TGTGCCAGCAGGGGGGACTCTACCAGGACCGGGGAGCTGTTTTTT. Its translation is CASRGDSTRTGELFF.

V usage is TRBV2 and J usage is TRBJ2-3; 13 bases align to TRBD2. CDR1 is SNHLY, CDR2 FYNNEI, per germline. V shed 5 bases, J shed 6 bases, and the junction held 5 bases outside the gene matches. The CDR3 has 15 residues. CDR3 bases: TGTGCCAGCAGTTTGGGACTAGCGGGGAGCGATACGCAGTATTTT. Translating it yields CASSLGLAGSDTQYF.

The CDR3: CASSQPWAGVYRYGYTF. CDR3 bases: TGCGCCAGCAGCCAACCTTGGGCAGGGGTGTATAGGTATGGCTACACCTTC. This rearrangement joins TRBV4-1 to TRBJ1-2; possibly TRBD1 for D (6 bases). The CDR3 covers 17 residues. Germline V gene sequence: CDR1 MGHRA, CDR2 YSYEKL. V lost 2 bases to trimming and J lost 5 bases, with 21 bases between them.

This clone was seen a handful of times. V and J are TRBV27 and TRBJ1-6, with a possible D match to TRBD1 (5 bases). Trimming removed 6 bases at V and 10 bases at J, with 13 bases between. Germline V gene data show CDR1 as MNHEY and CDR2 as SMNVEV (reference sequence). The CDR3 has 13 amino acids. CDR3 sequence: CASRRSGASPLHF. The CDR3 DNA reads as TGTGCCAGCAGACGCTCTGGGGCCTCACCCCTCCACTTT.

J is TRBJ1-4 and V is TRBV6-1; D unresolved. Trimming stripped 5 bases from V and 8 bases from J, with 6 bases between. CDR1 and CDR2 (germline): MNHNS, SASEGT. The CDR3 has 11 amino acids. CDR3 bases: TGTGCCAGCAGTCCGACAGAAAAACTGTTTTTT. Protein sequence: CASSPTEKLFF.

V gene TRBV5-1 combines with J gene TRBJ2-5; D may be TRBD2 (5 bases). Germline lookup yields CDR1 SGHRS and CDR2 YFSETQ. The CDR3 length is 15 residues. Trimming took off 7 bases at V and 3 bases at J, with 19 bases between the two ends. In DNA form, the CDR3 reads TGCGCCAGCTCTAGCCCTAAACCCCCTGAAGAGACCCAGTACTTC. As protein: CASSSPKPPEETQYF.

The chain combines TRBV18 with TRBJ1-1, with 10 bases fitting TRBD1. Trimming removed 3 bases from V and 4 bases from J; junction bases left unmatched: 5. The CDR3 extends over 15 amino acids. Germline V gives CDR1 KGHSH, CDR2 LQKENI. The CDR3: CASSPPRTGGTEAFF. In DNA form, the CDR3 reads TGTGCCAGCTCACCTCCGCGGACAGGGGGCACTGAAGCTTTCTTT. Together with reference TRBV18 and TRBJ1-1, the CDR3 gives the full variable domain: NAGVMQNPRHLVRRRGQEARLRCSPMKGHSHVYWYRQLPEEGLKFMVYLQKENIIDESGMPKERFSAEFPKEGPSILRIQQVVRGDSAAYFCASSPPRTGGTEAFFGQGTRLTVV.

This clone was picked up one time. J is TRBJ1-1 and V is TRBV13, with D possibly matching TRBD1 (6 bases). The CDR3 is 13 amino acids. Deletions cut 5 bases from V and 4 bases from J, with 11 bases between. The germline V gene encodes CDR1 PRHDT and CDR2 FYEKMQ (reference sequence). Written as DNA, the CDR3 is TGTGCCAGCAGCCCCAGGGGAGTCACTGAAGCTTTCTTT. Its translation: CASSPRGVTEAFF.

The J gene is TRBJ2-2, the V gene TRBV18; unclear D gene. The CDR3 length is 16 residues. CDR1 and CDR2 (germline): KGHSH, LQKENI. Trimming left V 6 bases short and J 1 base short, with 15 bases between. The CDR3 coding sequence is TGTGCCAGCTCCCCGAGGCATTCCGTGAACACCGGGGAGCTGTTTTTT. Amino acid sequence: CASSPRHSVNTGELFF.

The chain is built from TRBV6-5 and TRBJ1-5; D is uncertain. V was clipped by 5 bases and J by 3 bases, with 14 bases between them. CDR1 and CDR2 (germline): MNHEY, SVGAGI. CDR3 length: 15 amino acids. This CDR3 reads CASSRGIADNQPQHF. In DNA form, the CDR3 reads TGTGCCAGCAGTCGAGGGATTGCAGACAATCAGCCCCAGCATTTT.

The chain carries TRBV4-1 and TRBJ2-4; the D gene is possibly TRBD2 (7 bases). CDR3 length: 17 residues. V gave up 4 bases and J gave up 3 bases, with 19 bases separating them. Germline CDR1 MGHRA, CDR2 YSYEKL. The CDR3 bases are TGCGCCAGCAGCCTCCCTCGAGCAGGGGAGGGCAAAAACATTCAGTACTTC. The encoded protein is CASSLPRAGEGKNIQYF.

The rearrangement uses TRBV10-3 and TRBJ2-7, with a possible D match to TRBD1 (6 bases). CDR3 length: 11 amino acids. Germline CDR1 and CDR2: ENHRY and SYGVKD. V was trimmed by 9 bases and J by 4 bases, leaving 10 bases between them. The CDR3 coding sequence is TGTGCCATTCGACAGGAATACGAGCAGTACTTC. It yields the protein CAIRQEYEQYF.

This rearrangement joins TRBV6-5 to TRBJ2-5; D uncertain. Between the trimmed V and J ends, which lost 5 bases and 5 bases, there was a span of 12 bases. The germline V gene has CDR1 MNHEY and CDR2 SVGAGI. The CDR3 contains 13 residues. The CDR3, as DNA: TGTGCCAGCAGTGAACCCCCCTACGAGACCCAGTACTTC. This encodes CASSEPPYETQYF.

This clone was observed once. The chain is built from TRBV9 and TRBJ2-1; 9 positions agree with TRBD2. The junction had 18 bases not matched to a gene; V was cut back by 2 bases and J by 0 bases. The CDR3 runs to 21 residues. The germline V gene encodes CDR1 SGDLS and CDR2 YYNGEE. The CDR3 region is CASSVIGGPRRAGGSYNEQFF. The CDR3 nucleotides are TGTGCCAGCAGCGTTATAGGAGGGCCAAGGAGAGCGGGGGGCTCCTACAATGAGCAGTTCTTC.

This chain connects TRBV4-1 to TRBJ2-1, with D perhaps TRBD2 (6 bases). Germline V gene sequence: CDR1 MGHRA, CDR2 YSYEKL. Deletions cut 0 bases from V and 2 bases from J, with 11 bases between. This CDR3 region has 16 residues. The CDR3 DNA reads as TGCGCCAGCAGCCAAGACGCGGGGTCAGCCTACAATGAGCAGTTCTTC. It codes for CASSQDAGSAYNEQFF.

This chain connects TRBV18 to TRBJ1-2; 8 bases are shared with TRBD1. CDR3 length: 17 residues. Per germline, CDR1 KGHSH and CDR2 LQKENI. V trimming: 5 bases; J trimming: 4 bases; junction bases outside the gene matches: 15. The DNA for the CDR3 is TGTGCCAGCTCAACGAGCCAAAACAGGGGGACTGGCTATGGCTACACCTTC. This gives the protein CASSTSQNRGTGYGYTF. The full variable domain, with the rest looked up from reference TRBV18 and TRBJ1-2, is NAGVMQNPRHLVRRRGQEARLRCSPMKGHSHVYWYRQLPEEGLKFMVYLQKENIIDESGMPKERFSAEFPKEGPSILRIQQVVRGDSAAYFCASSTSQNRGTGYGYTFGSGTRLTVV.

The chain employs TRBV25-1 and TRBJ1-1; a weak D match, TRBD1 (6 bases). The germline CDR1 and CDR2 sequences are MGHDK and SYGVNS. Trimming took 1 base from V and 4 from J, leaving 13 bases between them. The CDR3 consists of 15 residues. In nucleotides, the CDR3 is TGTGCCAGCAGTGAATTAAGGGGGACGGGCACTGAAGCTTTCTTT. The encoded protein is CASSELRGTGTEAFF.

V and J are TRBV5-1 and TRBJ2-5; TRBD2 is a possible D gene (6 bases). The germline V gene has CDR1 SGHRS and CDR2 YFSETQ. V was pared by 0 bases and J by 5 bases, with 8 bases between. This CDR3 contains 13 residues. The CDR3 region is CASSLGLGETQYF. For the CDR3, the DNA is TGCGCCAGCAGCTTGGGACTAGGGGAGACCCAGTACTTC.

This chain connects TRBV6-5 to TRBJ2-1, with 7 bases aligning to TRBD2. CDR1 MNHEY and CDR2 SVGAGI come from the germline V gene. This CDR3 region has 14 residues. V trimming: 11 bases; J trimming: 7 bases; junction bases outside the gene matches: 14. The CDR3: CASREERGRNEQFF. The CDR3 DNA follows: TGTGCCTCGCGTGAGGAGCGGGGAAGGAATGAGCAGTTCTTC.

The V gene is TRBV18, the J gene TRBJ2-7; D is perhaps TRBD1 (5 bases). The CDR3 length is 17 residues. Trimming took off 2 bases at V and 4 bases at J, with 21 bases between the two ends. Per germline, CDR1 KGHSH and CDR2 LQKENI. CDR3 DNA sequence: TGTGCCAGCTCACCAAGTGGACAAGGCCTTTTCGGGTACGAGCAGTACTTC. Its protein product is CASSPSGQGLFGYEQYF.

This clone was observed a few times. The chain is built from TRBV5-6 and TRBJ1-5; TRBD1 is a possible D gene (6 bases). V shed 2 bases and J shed 0 bases, with 12 bases lying between them. The CDR3 loop spans 16 amino acids. The germline V gene has CDR1 SGHDT and CDR2 YYEEEE. The CDR3: CASSLYREGSNQPQHF. The CDR3 region has the DNA TGTGCCAGCAGCTTATACAGGGAGGGTAGCAATCAGCCCCAGCATTTT.

This clone turned up a few times. The chain uses TRBV9 and TRBJ2-1; 10 nucleotides agree with TRBD2. V lost 3 bases, J lost 9 bases, and 12 bases stayed unmatched. CDR1 is SGDLS, CDR2 YYNGEE, per germline. This CDR3 is built from 16 residues. The CDR3 loop is CASSAVAGGVLSEQFF. In DNA, the CDR3 is TGTGCCAGCAGCGCCGTAGCGGGGGGCGTCCTTAGTGAGCAGTTCTTC.

The V gene is TRBV6-1, the J gene TRBJ2-7; D is perhaps TRBD1 (5 bases). V was trimmed by 7 bases and J by 5 bases, leaving 12 bases between them. Germline values: CDR1 MNHNS, CDR2 SASEGT. CDR3 length: 12 residues. CDR3 amino acids: CASTLSTDEQYF. DNA of the CDR3: TGTGCCAGCACCCTATCGACAGACGAGCAGTACTTC.

In its sample, this clone was seen once. An end of the junction differs from the germline gene, which may be a read error. The rearrangement links TRBV18 to TRBJ2-5, with 9 nucleotides matching TRBD1. Germline V gene lookup returns CDR1 KGHSH and CDR2 LQKENI. The CDR3 is made up of 15 amino acids. CDR3 sequence: CASSPRGQGQGTQYF. The CDR3 DNA reads as TGTGCCAGCTCACCGAGGGGACAGGGTCAAGGGACCCAGTACTTC.

The chain couples TRBV5-4 to TRBJ1-1; 8 positions agree with TRBD1. Germline CDR1 is SGHNT and CDR2 is YYREEE (reference sequence). The CDR3 consists of 15 residues. J gave up 4 bases and V 4 bases, and 9 bases lay outside the gene matches. DNA of the CDR3: TGTGCCAGCAGCCCAAGGACAGGGCTCGGCACTGAAGCTTTCTTT. It translates to CASSPRTGLGTEAFF. Full variable domain (remainder filled in from reference TRBV5-4 and TRBJ1-1): ETGVTQSPTHLIKTRGQQVTLRCSSQSGHNTVSWYQQALGQGPQFIFQYYREEENGRGNFPPRFSGLQFPNYSSELNVNALELDDSALYLCASSPRTGLGTEAFFGQGTRLTVV.

The chain is built from TRBV6-6 and TRBJ1-2; D not certain. Germline CDR1 MNHNY, CDR2 SVGAGI (reference sequence). Trimming cost V 0 bases and J 8 bases, with 10 bases left between them. The CDR3 runs to 13 residues. CDR3 DNA: TGTGCCAGCAGTTACTCGGACTCCACCGGCTACACCTTC. It specifies CASSYSDSTGYTF.

V gene TRBV2 combines with J gene TRBJ1-1; 8 bases are shared with TRBD1. CDR1 and CDR2 (germline): SNHLY, FYNNEI. This CDR3 is built from 16 residues. V was clipped by 6 bases and J by 4 bases; unmatched bases: 13. The chain's CDR3 is CASRRGRGRGGTEAFF. Here the CDR3 DNA reads TGTGCCAGCAGGAGGGGCAGGGGGCGAGGGGGCACTGAAGCTTTCTTT.

The CDR3 sequence is CAISAGQGYYEQYV. The CDR3 DNA is TGTGCCATCAGTGCCGGACAGGGCTACTACGAGCAGTACGTC. The chain joins TRBV10-3 to TRBJ2-7, with TRBD1 matching over 8 bases. The J segment lost 3 bases and the V segment lost 4 bases, leaving 5 bases of the junction unmatched. This CDR3 has 14 amino acids. Germline V CDR1 and CDR2: ENHRY, SYGVKD.

The V and J genes are TRBV6-1 and TRBJ2-3; 7 bases map to TRBD2. This CDR3 is 14 amino acids long. After removal of 1 base from V and 5 bases from J, the junction contained 3 bases not matched to a gene. Germline V CDR1 and CDR2: MNHNS, SASEGT. In DNA form, the CDR3 reads TGTGCCAGCAGTGAAGGGGACTACCAAGATACGCAGTATTTT. As protein: CASSEGDYQDTQYF.

The rearrangement uses TRBV10-3 and TRBJ2-1; possible D gene TRBD1, 5 bases. V lost 6 bases and J lost 5, with 17 bases in between. The CDR3 has 15 residues. CDR1 and CDR2 (germline): ENHRY, SYGVKD. CDR3: CAISQSGTGDNEQFF. Here the CDR3 DNA reads TGTGCCATCAGCCAATCAGGAACAGGAGACAATGAGCAGTTCTTC.

This clone was seen only once. The chain is built from TRBV10-2 and TRBJ2-2; D is undetermined. In germline, CDR1 is WSHSY, CDR2 SAAADI. The CDR3 loop spans 13 amino acids. Trimming took 6 bases from V and 6 from J, leaving 11 bases between them. The CDR3 here is CASSSTSSGELFF. In DNA form, the CDR3 reads TGCGCCAGCAGCTCGACATCTTCCGGGGAGCTGTTTTTT.